What follows are 16 T cell receptor beta chains derived from one specimen sequenced in a study of blood T cells in healthy people across ages. A second PCR, run for about 6 to 11 cycles, used a sample-barcoded 5' primer plus a J-beta primer mix. TCRdb processed the 5' RACE reads anew with MiXCR; each CDR3 protein has one entry. The data show some 760,000 distinct CDR3 sequences, with more than 20% seen just once and under 4.5% held by the top ten. These records were also assigned to another study, of T cells of mothers and their children.

Material: blood. All receptors derive from a boy aged 5 to 17 in good health.

This clonotype was counted between two and nine times. The V and J genes are TRBV29-1 and TRBJ2-7, with D possibly being TRBD2 (5 bases). Trimming cost V 6 bases and J 3 bases, with 15 bases left between them. The germline CDR1 and CDR2 sequences are SQVTM and ANQGSEA. This CDR3 is built from 13 residues. The CDR3 reads CSVRVHDYYEQYF. The CDR3 coding sequence is TGCAGCGTAAGGGTCCACGACTACTACGAGCAGTACTTC.

Turning to this clonotype: Mismatch with germline at one junction end may stem from a read error. V and J are TRBV6-6 and TRBJ2-1, with 10 bases aligning to TRBD1. Germline loops: CDR1 MNHNY, CDR2 SVGAGI (reference sequence). The CDR3 loop spans 13 amino acids. The CDR3 region is CASGYGTGDEQFF. The CDR3 DNA sequence: TGTGCCAGCGGTTACGGGACAGGGGATGAGCAGTTCTTC.

This clonotype was counted between two and nine times. The J gene is TRBJ2-5, the V gene TRBV7-9; 8 bases are shared with TRBD1. The DNA end is more similar to TRBJ2-7, so the J call may be wrong. Germline CDR1 and CDR2: SEHNR and FQNEAQ (reference sequence). The CDR3 runs to 15 residues. The CDR3 protein is CASSSPGQGAIEQYF. The CDR3 DNA sequence: TGTGCCAGCAGCTCCCCAGGGCAGGGGGCTATCGAGCAGTACTTC.

The chain employs TRBV29-1 and TRBJ2-5, with TRBD2 identical over 7 bases. Looked up from germline, CDR1 is SQVTM and CDR2 is ANQGSEA. The CDR3 runs 12 residues. V was pared by 7 bases and J by 5 bases, with 7 bases of the junction left unmatched. CDR3 nucleotides: TGCAGCGCTATGGGAGGGGAGGAGACCCAGTACTTC. This gives the protein CSAMGGEETQYF.

This chain links TRBV7-3 with TRBJ2-2; D remains ambiguous. This CDR3 comprises 14 residues. Germline loops: CDR1 SGHTA, CDR2 FQGTGA. Trimming cost V 0 bases and J 1 base, with 3 bases left between them. CDR3 loop: CASSLTMNTGELFF. CDR3 DNA sequence: TGTGCCAGCAGCTTAACTATGAACACCGGGGAGCTGTTTTTT.

The chain joins TRBV6-1 to TRBJ2-5; 9 positions match TRBD2. J was trimmed by 2 bases and V by 5 bases; bases with no gene match: 6. Germline values: CDR1 MNHNS, CDR2 SASEGT. The CDR3 is made up of 15 amino acids. CDR3 protein: CASSKPTSGQETQYF. In nucleotides, the CDR3 is TGTGCCAGCAGTAAACCGACTAGCGGACAAGAGACCCAGTACTTC.

V is TRBV3-1 and J is TRBJ2-5; D might be TRBD1 (6 bases). The DNA end is a closer match to TRBJ2-7, so the J assignment may be wrong. The CDR3 is 15 amino acids. From germline, CDR1 is LGHDT and CDR2 YNNKEL (reference sequence). CDR3 region: CASSQDNGRGSEQYF. CDR3 coding DNA: TGTGCCAGCAGCCAAGATAACGGCAGGGGTTCCGAGCAGTACTTC.

The V gene is TRBV28, the J gene TRBJ1-6; 9 bases map to TRBD1. Germline V lookup: CDR1 MDHEN, CDR2 SYDVKM. The trim removed 6 bases at V and 10 bases at J, leaving 10 bases unmatched. CDR3 length equals 15 residues. CDR3 protein: CASRTADRGDSPLHF. The CDR3 DNA reads as TGTGCCAGCAGGACTGCGGACAGGGGAGACTCACCCCTCCACTTT.

This clonotype was seen more than once but under ten times. J is TRBJ2-7 and V is TRBV29-1, with TRBD1 matching 9 bases. The trim removed 3 bases at V and 6 bases at J, leaving 12 bases unmatched. Germline CDR1 and CDR2: SQVTM and ANQGSEA. There are 15 residues in the CDR3. CDR3 coding DNA: TGCAGCGTTGACTCCGGGACAGGGATTATTGGCGAGCAGTACTTC. Translating it yields CSVDSGTGIIGEQYF.

J is TRBJ2-2 and V is TRBV7-6, with a weak D call TRBD1 (5 bases). The CDR3 runs to 14 residues. V was shortened by 5 bases and J by 6 bases, with 13 bases between the two germline ends. The germline V gene encodes CDR1 SGHVS and CDR2 FNYEAQ. CDR3 residues: CASSPAGISGELFF. The CDR3 nucleotides read TGTGCCAGCAGCCCGGCAGGGATCTCCGGGGAGCTGTTTTTT.

This clonotype turned up a few times. The chain uses TRBV15 and TRBJ2-7, with D maybe TRBD1 (6 bases). CDR1 LNHNV and CDR2 YYDKDF come from the germline V gene (reference sequence). The CDR3 consists of 17 residues. V gave up 5 bases and J gave up 4 bases, with 24 bases separating them. The CDR3, as DNA: TGTGCCACCAGCGGCCGGGACAACTCGTCTCAAAGGTACGAGCAGTACTTC. Its protein is CATSGRDNSSQRYEQYF.

This clonotype was observed a handful of times. The CDR3 is CSVNGGRDTDTQYF. The CDR3 DNA reads as TGCAGCGTTAATGGAGGCAGGGACACAGATACGCAGTATTTT. The chain has TRBV29-1 and TRBJ2-3, with D perhaps TRBD1 or TRBD2 (5 bases each). Trimming left V 5 bases short and J 2 bases short, with 14 bases between. Germline assignment: CDR1 SQVTM and CDR2 ANQGSEA. The CDR3 extends over 14 amino acids.

The J gene is TRBJ1-2, the V gene TRBV6-5, with a weak D call TRBD1 (6 bases). The CDR3 consists of 15 residues. In germline, CDR1 is MNHEY, CDR2 SVGAGI. V was trimmed by 6 bases and J by 4 bases, leaving 18 bases between them. CDR3 region: CASREAGGAGYGYTF. CDR3 coding DNA: TGTGCCAGCAGAGAGGCGGGGGGCGCGGGCTATGGCTACACCTTC.

This clonotype was found a few times. The chain links TRBV10-3 to TRBJ2-5; D perhaps matches TRBD1 (5 bases). V was clipped by 6 bases and J by 5 bases, with 10 bases between them. The germline gives CDR1 ENHRY, CDR2 SYGVKD. The CDR3 contains 12 residues. CDR3 region: CAIRDSQETQYF. Written as DNA, the CDR3 is TGTGCCATCAGAGACAGTCAGGAGACCCAGTACTTC.

On this clonotype: The junction differs from germline at one of its ends, possibly a read error. The chain carries TRBV12-3 or TRBV12-4 and TRBJ2-5, with 7 bases matching TRBD2. This CDR3 has 17 amino acids. CDR3 region: CTSSLILTSSHQETQYF. The CDR3 DNA reads TGTACCAGCAGTTTAATCCTGACTAGCAGCCACCAAGAGACCCAGTACTTC.

This CDR3 reads CATSDSPLGGGSTDTQYF. As DNA, the CDR3 is TGTGCCACCAGTGATTCCCCCCTGGGTGGGGGGAGCACAGATACGCAGTATTTT. V usage is TRBV24-1 and J usage is TRBJ2-3; D may be TRBD2 (6 bases). The CDR3 totals 18 residues. The germline gives CDR1 KGHDR, CDR2 SFDVKD. Between the trimmed V and J ends, which lost 2 bases and 0 bases, there was a span of 17 bases.